This entry describes one TCR beta chain. Assay used: immunoSEQ multiplex PCR; TCRdb lists only in-frame clones, some missing. Of fewer than 20,000 clones in the sample, around 80% are singletons; the top ten hold 28%. The V gene end was trimmed by 0 bases and the J gene end by 2 bases; junction bases not matched to a gene: 2. The germline gives CDR1 MNHEY, CDR2 SMNVEV (reference sequence). The CDR3 covers 16 residues. The record originates from a study of OX40 agonist ivuxolimab in advanced cancers. This specimen consisted of CD4+ or CD8+ T cells sorted from blood, obtained in a trial of the OX40 agonist ivuxolimab. The chain uses TRBV27 and TRBJ2-1; 9 bases fit TRBD1. The sequence derives from an adult with an advanced solid tumor such as melanoma, head and neck, liver or kidney cancer. CDR3 sequence reads: CASSLSWDRAYNEQFF. The CDR3 DNA reads as TGTGCCAGCAGTTTATCCTGGGACAGGGCCTACAATGAGCAGTTCTTC.